These 26 T cell receptor beta chains came from one sample sequenced in a study of T cell changes during pregnancy in multiple sclerosis. The assay was immunoSEQ multiplex PCR, and TCRdb's table has in-frame clones only and misses some. The table records approximately 44,000 clones, 85% to 90% of them present only once. Specimen: CD4+ T cells from peripheral blood mononuclear cells, collected in the first trimester of pregnancy. The receptors originated from a female donor with multiple sclerosis, enrolled in a pregnancy study.

In DNA form, the CDR3 reads TGTGCCAGCAGCCACGACCACCAGCGGACAGGGGGCGTGAAAGCCAAAAACATTCAGTACTTC. This sequence encodes CASSHDHQRTGGVKAKNIQYF. The chain carries TRBV14 and TRBJ2-4, with 11 bases lining up with TRBD1. Germline V CDR1 and CDR2: SGHDN, FVKESK. CDR3 length: 21 residues. V lost 3 bases to trimming and J lost 0 bases; unmatched junction nucleotides: 16.

The chain uses TRBV5-4 and TRBJ2-1, with 8 bases lining up with TRBD2. CDR1 and CDR2 (germline): SGHNT, YYREEE (reference sequence). The J segment lost 9 bases and the V segment lost 4 bases, leaving 6 bases of the junction unmatched. The CDR3 extends over 13 amino acids. The CDR3 DNA reads TGTGCCAGCAGCGCCACAGCGGGAGTTGAGCAGTTCTTC. Its protein product is CASSATAGVEQFF.

The V and J genes are TRBV28 and TRBJ2-5; 9 bases fit TRBD2. The J call may be mistaken, given a closer DNA end match to TRBJ2-7. The germline V gene has CDR1 MDHEN and CDR2 SYDVKM. The CDR3 totals 13 residues. The CDR3 region is CASSVSGRYEQYF. CDR3 coding DNA: TGTGCCAGCAGTGTTAGCGGGAGATACGAGCAGTACTTC.

This clone came up once. The J gene is TRBJ2-7, the V gene TRBV6-5; a possible D gene is TRBD2 (5 bases). V lost 6 bases and J lost 3, with 12 bases in between. Germline CDR1 is MNHEY and CDR2 is SVGAGI. This CDR3 region has 13 residues. CDR3 sequence: CASRRTGIYEQYF. CDR3 nucleotide sequence: TGTGCCAGCAGAAGGACGGGGATCTACGAGCAGTACTTC.

The genes are TRBV30 and TRBJ2-7, with D tentatively TRBD1 (5 bases). The CDR3 is 16 amino acids. Trimming took 3 bases from V and 7 from J, leaving 25 bases between them. Per germline, CDR1 GTSNPN and CDR2 SVGIG (reference sequence). For the CDR3, the DNA is TGTGCCTGGAGGTTTCAGGACAACAGCCATCAGAGAGAGCAGTACTTC. Translated, it gives CAWRFQDNSHQREQYF. Complete variable domain (other parts from reference TRBV30 and TRBJ2-7): SQTIHQWPATLVQPVGSPLSLECTVEGTSNPNLYWYRQAAGRGLQLLFYSVGIGQISSEVPQNLSASRPQDRQFILSSKKLLLSDSGFYLCAWRFQDNSHQREQYFGPGTRLTVT.

The rearrangement uses TRBV5-1 and TRBJ2-7; D may be TRBD1 (6 bases). Trimming removed 4 bases at V and 4 bases at J, with 12 bases between. Germline V CDR1 and CDR2: SGHRS, YFSETQ. CDR3 length equals 13 residues. The CDR3 nucleotides read TGCGCCAGCAGCAAGGGGGAATATTACGAGCAGTACTTC. Its protein is CASSKGEYYEQYF. The variable domain in full, completed from reference TRBV5-1 and TRBJ2-7, reads KAGVTQTPRYLIKTRGQQVTLSCSPISGHRSVSWYQQTPGQGLQFLFEYFSETQRNKGNFPGRFSGRQFSNSRSEMNVSTLELGDSALYLCASSKGEYYEQYFGPGTRLTVT.

The chain uses TRBV5-1 and TRBJ1-1; D is undetermined. Germline V lookup: CDR1 SGHRS, CDR2 YFSETQ. The CDR3 loop spans 14 amino acids. V was pared by 3 bases and J by 1 base, with 10 bases between. The CDR3 region has the DNA TGCGCCAGCAGCTACGACTTGTCGAACACTGAAGCTTTCTTT. Amino acid sequence: CASSYDLSNTEAFF.

This clone was observed a handful of times. The gene calls are TRBV30 and TRBJ1-1; possibly TRBD1 for D (6 bases). V dropped 2 bases and J dropped 6 bases, with 10 bases sitting between them. Germline V gives CDR1 GTSNPN, CDR2 SVGIG (reference sequence). This CDR3 is built from 12 residues. CDR3 sequence (DNA): TGTGCCTGGAGTCGGGGGGGCCCTGAAGCTTTCTTT. Protein product: CAWSRGGPEAFF.

A single count supports this clone. The genes are TRBV5-8 and TRBJ2-2, with 10 bases lining up with TRBD2. This CDR3 is 18 amino acids long. Losses at the gene ends were 0 bases for V and 9 bases for J; bases not matched to a gene: 14. Per the germline V gene, CDR1 is SGHTS and CDR2 is YDEGEE. As DNA, the CDR3 is TGTGCCAGCAGCTTGGTATTCGGGTCTAGCGGGAGAATCCGGGAGCTGTTTTTT. This encodes CASSLVFGSSGRIRELFF.

This clone was seen a single time. V and J are TRBV7-8 and TRBJ1-2; no definite D call. Trimming removed 1 base at V and 2 bases at J, with 17 bases between. This CDR3 region has 17 residues. CDR1 is SGHVS, CDR2 FQNEAQ, per germline. The CDR3 sequence is CASSLGGGGSLNYGYTF. The CDR3 nucleotides are TGTGCCAGCAGCTTAGGAGGAGGCGGCTCCCTGAACTATGGCTACACCTTC.

The rearrangement joins TRBV10-2 to TRBJ1-1; D is ambiguous. Germline lookup yields CDR1 WSHSY and CDR2 SAAADI. The CDR3 consists of 13 residues. Trimming took off 4 bases at V and 4 bases at J, with 10 bases between the two ends. For the CDR3, the DNA is TGCGCCAGCAGTGCCGCAGGCATCACTGAAGCTTTCTTT. Residues: CASSAAGITEAFF.

The genes are TRBV11-1 and TRBJ1-2; possible D gene TRBD1, 6 bases. Trimming cost V 4 bases and J 0 bases, with 12 bases left between them. The CDR3 extends over 15 amino acids. Germline V gene sequence: CDR1 SGHAT, CDR2 FQDESV (reference sequence). In DNA form, the CDR3 reads TGTGCCAGCAGCTCTAGATGGACAGCTAACTATGGCTACACCTTC. It yields the protein CASSSRWTANYGYTF. Full variable domain (rest looked up from reference TRBV11-1 and TRBJ1-2): EAEVAQSPRYKITEKSQAVAFWCDPISGHATLYWYRQILGQGPELLVQFQDESVVDDSQLPKDRFSAERLKGVDSTLKIQPAELGDSAMYLCASSSRWTANYGYTFGSGTRLTVV.

This clone was found once. The J gene is TRBJ2-7, the V gene TRBV5-1, with TRBD2 matching 12 bases. V gave up 0 bases and J gave up 0 bases; unmatched junction bases: 7. Germline V lookup: CDR1 SGHRS, CDR2 YFSETQ. The CDR3 is made up of 18 amino acids. The CDR3 spells CASSLGLAGASRSYEQYF. The CDR3 DNA follows: TGCGCCAGCAGCTTGGGACTAGCGGGAGCCAGTCGCTCCTACGAGCAGTACTTC. The whole variable domain, filled in from reference TRBV5-1 and TRBJ2-7, reads KAGVTQTPRYLIKTRGQQVTLSCSPISGHRSVSWYQQTPGQGLQFLFEYFSETQRNKGNFPGRFSGRQFSNSRSEMNVSTLELGDSALYLCASSLGLAGASRSYEQYFGPGTRLTVT.

This rearrangement joins TRBV6-5 to TRBJ2-1; 11 positions agree with TRBD2. The germline V gene has CDR1 MNHEY and CDR2 SVGAGI. The CDR3 runs to 15 residues. Trimming cost V 6 bases and J 7 bases; bases outside gene matches: 8. Here the CDR3 reads CASRIAGGPSNEQFF. In DNA, the CDR3 is TGTGCCAGCAGGATAGCGGGAGGGCCGAGTAATGAGCAGTTCTTC.

The genes are TRBV7-2 and TRBJ2-1; 11 bases line up with TRBD2. Germline V gene lookup returns CDR1 SGHTA and CDR2 FQGNSA. Trimming at V came to 5 bases and at J to 6 bases, leaving 6 bases not matched to a gene. This CDR3 contains 15 residues. The CDR3 DNA sequence: TGTGCCAGCAGCCCTGTAGCGGGAGGGCCCAATGAGCAGTTCTTC. Amino acids: CASSPVAGGPNEQFF.

The chain combines TRBV7-9 with TRBJ1-2; TRBD1 agrees at 8 bases. This CDR3 has 13 amino acids. CDR1 and CDR2 (germline): SEHNR, FQNEAQ (reference sequence). Trimming at V came to 2 bases and at J to 8 bases, leaving 4 bases not matched to a gene. CDR3 coding DNA: TGTGCCAGCAGCTTATCAGGGGGCGAGGGCTACACCTTC. Encoded protein: CASSLSGGEGYTF.

The CDR3, as DNA: TGCGCCAGCAGTAGGAATCAGGGAGGCTCTGAAGCTTTCTTT. Its protein is CASSRNQGGSEAFF. The chain joins TRBV10-2 to TRBJ1-1, with D perhaps TRBD1 (5 bases). Trimming cost V 5 bases and J 6 bases, with 16 bases left between them. The CDR3 runs to 14 residues. Germline V CDR1 and CDR2: WSHSY, SAAADI.

This clone was detected only once. The chain links TRBV6-5 to TRBJ2-1, with TRBD2 identical over 11 bases. V dropped 5 bases and J dropped 4; count of bases not matched to a gene: 4. CDR3 length: 15 amino acids. Germline CDR1 and CDR2: MNHEY and SVGAGI. The CDR3 coding sequence is TGTGCCAGCAGTCTTAGCGGGAGGGCGTACAATGAGCAGTTCTTC. Its protein product is CASSLSGRAYNEQFF.

The chain couples TRBV29-1 to TRBJ1-2; D is unclear. This CDR3 is built from 12 residues. Germline lookup yields CDR1 SQVTM and CDR2 ANQGSEA. The CDR3, as DNA: TGCAGTACCTTCGGTGCGGTCGATGGCTACACCTTC. It encodes CSTFGAVDGYTF.

The chain has TRBV5-5 and TRBJ1-5; maybe TRBD1 (5 bases). This CDR3 contains 15 residues. Germline V gene sequence: CDR1 SGHKS, CDR2 YYEKEE (reference sequence). Trimming left V 4 bases short and J 6 bases short, with 17 bases between. CDR3 in DNA: TGTGCCAGCAGCCACGGGGGGGGTACGGGTCAGCCCCAGCATTTT. Translation: CASSHGGGTGQPQHF.

CDR3 bases: TGTGCCAGCTCACCAATCGAAGCGGGAGGGCCCTCCTACGAGCAGTACTTC. Its protein product is CASSPIEAGGPSYEQYF. The chain uses TRBV18 and TRBJ2-7; 10 nucleotides match TRBD2. The CDR3 consists of 17 residues. Per the germline V gene, CDR1 is KGHSH and CDR2 is LQKENI. The trim removed 2 bases at V and 0 bases at J, leaving 7 bases unmatched.

This clone was detected a few times. The chain has TRBV5-1 and TRBJ2-7; 8 nucleotides agree with TRBD2. CDR3 length: 15 residues. From germline, CDR1 is SGHRS and CDR2 YFSETQ. V lost 4 bases and J lost 5; bases outside the gene matches: 11. The CDR3: CASSPGSGSQNEQYF. The DNA for the CDR3 is TGCGCCAGCAGCCCGGGGAGCGGGAGTCAAAACGAGCAGTACTTC.

This chain links TRBV9 with TRBJ2-7, with 7 positions matching TRBD2. The CDR3 runs to 14 residues. Germline CDR1 is SGDLS and CDR2 is YYNGEE. After removal of 1 base from V and 3 bases from J, the junction contained 4 bases not matched to a gene. The CDR3 reads CASSVSSGDYEQYF. The CDR3 bases are TGTGCCAGCAGCGTATCTAGCGGCGACTACGAGCAGTACTTC.

This chain uses TRBV5-1 with TRBJ2-1, with 11 bases identical to TRBD1. This CDR3 contains 16 residues. Unmatched junction bases numbered 5, after V lost 3 bases and J lost 3 bases. Germline V gives CDR1 SGHRS, CDR2 YFSETQ. The CDR3 region has the DNA TGCGCCAGCAGCTCGGTAGGGACAGGGGGCTACAATGAGCAGTTCTTC. Translated: CASSSVGTGGYNEQFF.

The CDR3 nucleotides read TGTGCCAGCAGCTTGGCCGGCGGGGCGTCTCTTGAGCAGTTCTTC. Translating it yields CASSLAGGASLEQFF. The J gene is TRBJ2-1, the V gene TRBV5-4; possibly TRBD2 for D (6 bases). Trimming shortened V by 0 bases and J by 9 bases, and 16 bases separated the two germline ends. The length of the CDR3 is 15 residues. Germline V gives CDR1 SGHNT, CDR2 YYREEE (reference sequence).

The gene calls are TRBV9 and TRBJ2-7, with 11 bases that match TRBD2. The CDR3 extends over 13 amino acids. Trimming cost V 0 bases and J 8 bases; bases outside gene matches: 1. Germline V CDR1 and CDR2: SGDLS, YYNGEE. Here the CDR3 reads CASSVVAGGQQYF. The CDR3 DNA follows: TGTGCCAGCAGCGTAGTAGCGGGAGGGCAGCAGTACTTC.